The 23 T cell receptor beta chains presented below share a single source sample, sequenced in a study of Ad26.COV2.S vaccination and SARS-CoV-2 variants. Assay used: immunoSEQ multiplex PCR; TCRdb lists only in-frame clones, some missing. The sample shows hundreds of thousands of clones, 83% of them seen only once. The treatment was: some 19 received Ad26.COV2.S at low or high dose, single or two shots; 5 received placebo; per-sample allocation not given. At day 63 after the first vaccine or placebo injection, samples were drawn. The specimen comprised peripheral blood, sampled in a trial of Ad26.COV2.S vaccine versus placebo. These TCRs come from a person between 18 and 60 years old who received the Ad26.COV2.S COVID-19 vaccine or a placebo.

This clone has a single count. V and J are TRBV25-1 and TRBJ1-5; D is undetermined. CDR3 size: 12 residues. The V gene lost 3 bases and the J gene lost 7 bases, with 7 bases spanning the gap. Germline CDR1 MGHDK, CDR2 SYGVNS. The CDR3 DNA reads as TGTGCCAGCAGTGAGGGTCGACAGCCCCAGCATTTT. Its protein is CASSEGRQPQHF.

The V call is TRBV6-5, the J call TRBJ1-1; possible D gene TRBD1, 5 bases. There are 13 residues in the CDR3. Trimming removed 4 bases from V and 4 bases from J, with 10 bases in between. Germline-derived CDR1 and CDR2 are MNHEY and SVGAGI. DNA for the CDR3: TGTGCCAGCAGTTTGGCAGGGCGCACTGAAGCTTTCTTT. This translates into CASSLAGRTEAFF.

The rearrangement uses TRBV5-1 and TRBJ1-2; D perhaps matches TRBD1 (5 bases). The CDR3 spans 14 residues. Germline V CDR1 and CDR2: SGHRS, YFSETQ. The V and J ends lost 0 bases and 6 bases respectively, with 12 bases between them. The DNA of the CDR3 is TGCGCCAGCAGCTTGGTCGCAGGGCCCCATGGCTACACCTTC. Translation: CASSLVAGPHGYTF.

The chain is built from TRBV7-2 and TRBJ2-4; 11 bases align to TRBD1. Germline CDR1 and CDR2: SGHTA and FQGNSA. The CDR3 is made up of 16 amino acids. After removal of 4 bases from V and 7 bases from J, the junction contained 9 bases not matched to a gene. CDR3 coding DNA: TGTGCCAGCAGCTCACGGACAGGGGGCGCGATTAACATTCAGTACTTC. Amino acids: CASSSRTGGAINIQYF. Complete variable domain (other parts from reference TRBV7-2 and TRBJ2-4): GAGVSQSPSNKVTEKGKDVELRCDPISGHTALYWYRQSLGQGLEFLIYFQGNSAPDKSGLPSDRFSAERTGGSVSTLTIQRTQQEDSAVYLCASSSRTGGAINIQYFGAGTRLSVL.

This chain links TRBV7-9 with TRBJ1-5; D is possibly TRBD1 (6 bases). V shed 1 base and J shed 4 bases, with 14 bases lying between them. Germline CDR1 reads SEHNR; CDR2 reads FQNEAQ (reference sequence). CDR3 length equals 16 residues. In DNA, the CDR3 is TGTGCCAGCAGCTTAGGGGCAGGGGCGTTGAATCAGCCCCAGCATTTT. This codes for CASSLGAGALNQPQHF. Drawing the rest from reference TRBV7-9 and TRBJ1-5, the complete variable domain is DTGVSQNPRHKITKRGQNVTFRCDPISEHNRLYWYRQTLGQGPEFLTYFQNEAQLEKSRLLSDRFSAERPKGSFSTLEIQRTEQGDSAMYLCASSLGAGALNQPQHFGDGTRLSIL.

This clone was seen just once. The genes are TRBV6-5 and TRBJ1-3; the match to TRBD1 covers 7 bases. The CDR3 extends over 15 amino acids. V gave up 7 bases and J gave up 6 bases; unmatched junction bases: 12. CDR1 and CDR2 from the germline V gene are MNHEY and SVGAGI. CDR3 residues: CASTRTGYFENTIYF. CDR3 in DNA: TGTGCCAGCACCCGGACAGGCTATTTTGAAAACACCATATATTTT.

CDR3 nucleotides: TGTGCCAGTAGGCGGGACAGTGGGGCTTTCTTT. It codes for CASRRDSGAFF. The rearrangement links TRBV19 to TRBJ1-1, with 7 positions matching TRBD1. The trim removed 6 bases at V and 11 bases at J, leaving 6 bases unmatched. The CDR3 loop spans 11 amino acids. Germline loops: CDR1 LNHDA, CDR2 SQIVND (reference sequence).

V is TRBV5-1 and J is TRBJ2-3; TRBD2 aligns across 7 bases. The germline CDR1 and CDR2 sequences are SGHRS and YFSETQ. V lost 0 bases and J lost 6; bases outside the gene matches: 4. This CDR3 has 14 residues. This CDR3 is CASSLGRETDTQYF. The CDR3 nucleotides are TGCGCCAGCAGCTTGGGGCGGGAGACCGATACGCAGTATTTT.

The sample holds one count of this clone. The chain links TRBV18 to TRBJ2-7; tentatively, D is TRBD2 (6 bases). Trimming removed 10 bases from V and 6 bases from J, with 22 bases in between. The CDR3 covers 14 residues. Germline CDR1 KGHSH, CDR2 LQKENI. The CDR3, as DNA: TGTGCCAAGACCAGCGGGCAGGTTCTTTCCGAGCAGTACTTC. Translation: CAKTSGQVLSEQYF.

The rearrangement uses TRBV7-9 and TRBJ2-1, with 8 bases lining up with TRBD1. Germline-derived CDR1 and CDR2 are SEHNR and FQNEAQ (reference sequence). J lost 4 bases, V lost 6 bases, and 5 bases had no gene match. The CDR3 covers 14 residues. CDR3 sequence: CASSSDRGYNEQFF. The CDR3, as DNA: TGTGCCAGCAGTTCTGACAGGGGATACAATGAGCAGTTCTTC.

The chain recombines TRBV19 with TRBJ1-4, with 11 positions matching TRBD1. V dropped 9 bases and J dropped 8; count of bases not matched to a gene: 2. Germline loops: CDR1 LNHDA, CDR2 SQIVND (reference sequence). The CDR3 is made up of 12 amino acids. The CDR3 spells CASGQGAEKLFF. The CDR3, as DNA: TGTGCCAGCGGACAGGGGGCCGAAAAACTGTTTTTT.

This clone was detected only once. V and J are TRBV25-1 and TRBJ2-1, with 9 bases that match TRBD1. The CDR3 has 14 residues. Germline CDR1 reads MGHDK; CDR2 reads SYGVNS. V lost 9 bases, J lost 7 bases, and 10 bases stayed unmatched. Here the CDR3 DNA reads TGTGCCAGTGCCCGGGGACAGGGAACAAATGAGCAGTTCTTC. This translates into CASARGQGTNEQFF.

The chain links TRBV6-2 or TRBV6-3 to TRBJ2-7, with no clear D. CDR3 length equals 14 residues. V lost 4 bases and J 2 bases, leaving 12 bases between the germline ends. Germline CDR1 reads MNHEY; CDR2 reads SVGEGT. The CDR3 here is CASSLIEQTYEQYF. The CDR3, as DNA: TGTGCCAGCAGTTTAATCGAACAGACCTACGAGCAGTACTTC.

This sequence joins TRBV9 and TRBJ2-1; D is unclear. CDR1 is SGDLS, CDR2 YYNGEE, per germline. The ends were cut back, 0 bases at V and 4 bases at J, with 8 bases in the middle. The CDR3 has 14 residues. The CDR3 DNA is TGTGCCAGCAGCGTAGGAAGGGTGTACAATGAGCAGTTCTTC. This encodes CASSVGRVYNEQFF. Full variable domain (missing parts from reference TRBV9 and TRBJ2-1): DSGVTQTPKHLITATGQRVTLRCSPRSGDLSVYWYQQSLDQGLQFLIQYYNGEERAKGNILERFSAQQFPDLHSELNLSSLELGDSALYFCASSVGRVYNEQFFGPGTRLTVL.

This chain uses TRBV30 with TRBJ1-1; D is uncertain. The germline gives CDR1 GTSNPN, CDR2 SVGIG (reference sequence). The V end lost 4 bases, the J end lost 10 bases, and 22 bases lay between the germline ends. The CDR3 covers 14 residues. CDR3 DNA: TGTGCCTGGATTGCCCCGGGAGGGTTCGGCGGAGCTTTCTTT. This encodes CAWIAPGGFGGAFF.

The chain carries TRBV18 and TRBJ1-5; D unclear. Germline lookup yields CDR1 KGHSH and CDR2 LQKENI. The CDR3 is made up of 12 amino acids. Trimming stripped 5 bases from V and 3 bases from J, with 5 bases between. The CDR3 sequence: CASSAVNQPQHF. CDR3 in DNA: TGTGCCAGCTCAGCTGTCAATCAGCCCCAGCATTTT.

This chain connects TRBV21-1 to TRBJ2-2; the table's D call TRBD1 went unverified against the DNA. TRBV21-1 is a listed pseudogene. CDR3 length equals 18 residues. In DNA form, the CDR3 reads TGTGCCAGCAGCACACGCCTTATGACAGGGGGGAGAATCGGGGAGCTGTTTTTT. Translated: CASSTRLMTGGRIGELFF.

The chain links TRBV13 to TRBJ2-1, with 12 bases matching TRBD1. CDR1 and CDR2 from the germline V gene are PRHDT and FYEKMQ (reference sequence). The CDR3 consists of 18 residues. V lost 3 bases, J lost 10 bases, and 16 bases stayed unmatched. The CDR3 protein is CASSFAFLRDRGPGEQFF. The CDR3 DNA follows: TGTGCCAGCAGCTTTGCCTTCCTCCGGGACAGGGGGCCCGGGGAGCAGTTCTTC.

This clone was recorded a few times. This rearrangement joins TRBV5-5 to TRBJ1-2; no reliable D call. Germline V gene data show CDR1 as SGHKS and CDR2 as YYEKEE (reference sequence). This CDR3 spans 12 amino acids. V shed 0 bases and J shed 4 bases, with 4 bases lying between them. The CDR3 sequence: CASSLGVYGYTF. The DNA for the CDR3 is TGTGCCAGCAGCTTGGGGGTCTATGGCTACACCTTC. The whole variable domain, remainder taken from reference TRBV5-5 and TRBJ1-2, is DAGVTQSPTHLIKTRGQQVTLRCSPISGHKSVSWYQQVLGQGPQFIFQYYEKEERGRGNFPDRFSARQFPNYSSELNVNALLLGDSALYLCASSLGVYGYTFGSGTRLTVV.

The chain employs TRBV5-1 and TRBJ2-2, with 7 nucleotides matching TRBD2. The CDR3 spans 15 residues. Germline-derived CDR1 and CDR2 are SGHRS and YFSETQ. The V gene end was trimmed by 3 bases and the J gene end by 0 bases; junction bases not matched to a gene: 2. The DNA for the CDR3 is TGCGCCAGCAGCTCGGGGGGTACGAACACCGGGGAGCTGTTTTTT. It yields the protein CASSSGGTNTGELFF.

The chain joins TRBV11-2 to TRBJ1-1; D remains ambiguous. CDR1 is SGHAT and CDR2 is FQNNGV in the germline V gene. This CDR3 spans 12 amino acids. Trimming removed 5 bases at V and 1 base at J, with 5 bases between. The CDR3 region is CASSRQNTEAFF. The CDR3 region has the DNA TGTGCCAGCAGCCGACAGAACACTGAAGCTTTCTTT.

The V and J genes are TRBV4-3 and TRBJ1-5; D not resolved. CDR1 is LGHNA and CDR2 is YSLEER in the germline V gene. The V and J ends lost 0 bases and 2 bases respectively, with 11 bases between them. There are 16 residues in the CDR3. The CDR3 bases are TGCGCCAGCAGCCAAGAAAACTGGGGAGGCAATCAGCCCCAGCATTTT. The encoded protein is CASSQENWGGNQPQHF.

This clone was observed a single time. The V gene is TRBV7-3, the J gene TRBJ1-3; 7 nucleotides line up with TRBD1. The germline gives CDR1 SGHTA, CDR2 FQGTGA. Trimming removed 2 bases from V and 0 bases from J; junction bases left unmatched: 13. The CDR3 spans 19 residues. Here the CDR3 DNA reads TGTGCCAGCAGCTTAGCCCCCCCGACAGGGCGACACTCTGGAAACACCATATATTTT. It yields the protein CASSLAPPTGRHSGNTIYF.